This T cell receptor beta chain was retrieved from a study of T-cell memory formation after mild COVID-19. Overall study context: The study found TCR clusters largely donor specific.

MiXCR, run by TCRdb on the 5' RACE reads, gives a single entry per CDR3 protein. The table lists roughly 52,000 distinct CDR3 sequences, more than 8% of them singletons. Findings and caveats of the study: Those CD4+ clones that contracted were mainly in CM and EM (CD8+ ones in EMRA).

This clonotype has just a few counts. The target antigen is unknown. Material: PBMCs or a T cell subset sorted from them (not recorded which). The clonotype was recovered from a man aged 18 to 30 who had mild COVID-19 (a few samples of this study predate the infection). Cell type and time point are not known.

The CDR3 coding sequence is TGCAGTGGCAACAGGGGAGGAAATCAGCCCCAGCATTTT. It codes for CSGNRGGNQPQHF. The chain combines TRBV20-1 with TRBJ1-5; 7 nucleotides line up with TRBD1. The CDR3 is made up of 13 amino acids. CDR1 DFQATT and CDR2 SNEGSKA come from the germline V gene (reference sequence). Trimming cost V 7 bases and J 4 bases; bases outside gene matches: 7.